The 5 T cell receptor beta chains below were found in one sample sequenced in a study of CD8 T cells in Susac syndrome. RNA totalling roughly 0.45 to 1 ug underwent reverse transcription with random hexamers. From the immunoSEQ multiplex PCR reads, TCRdb called clonotypes with MiXCR, one entry per CDR3 protein. The table lists about 160,000 distinct CDR3 sequences, around 96% of them singletons, with about 0.12% in the top ten. What was sequenced was CD4+ T cells from PBMCs. Receptor source: a human donor with Susac syndrome.

The chain joins TRBV24-1 to TRBJ2-1; 9 bases are shared with TRBD1. CDR3 length: 16 amino acids. The V and J ends lost 3 bases and 0 bases, in that order; junction bases with no gene match: 2. Germline CDR1 and CDR2: KGHDR and SFDVKD. CDR3 amino acids: CATSDMDRGSYNEQFF. The DNA of the CDR3 is TGTGCCACCAGTGATATGGACAGGGGCTCCTACAATGAGCAGTTCTTC.

J is TRBJ1-1 and V is TRBV6-1; 7 bases are a match to TRBD1. Germline V gene data show CDR1 as MNHNS and CDR2 as SASEGT. The junction had 11 bases not matched to a gene; V was cut back by 6 bases and J by 1 base. This CDR3 contains 16 residues. CDR3 in DNA: TGTGCCAGCAGAAGATCACCGGGACAGCCGAACACTGAAGCTTTCTTT. Its protein product is CASRRSPGQPNTEAFF.

This clonotype was seen a few times. V gene TRBV2 combines with J gene TRBJ1-3, with unresolved D. The V and J ends lost 5 bases and 0 bases respectively, with 5 bases between them. Germline V gives CDR1 SNHLY, CDR2 FYNNEI. The length of the CDR3 is 13 residues. In DNA form, the CDR3 reads TGTGCCAGCAGTCGAGACTCTGGAAACACCATATATTTT. Its translation is CASSRDSGNTIYF.

The gene calls are TRBV24-1 and TRBJ2-2, with no clear D. CDR1 and CDR2 from the germline V gene are KGHDR and SFDVKD. The CDR3 extends over 13 amino acids. V lost 4 bases and J 2 bases, leaving 4 bases between the germline ends. This CDR3 is CATSERNTGELFF. The CDR3 nucleotides read TGTGCCACCAGTGAACGAAACACCGGGGAGCTGTTTTTT.

The V gene is TRBV24-1, the J gene TRBJ2-1; 7 bases are a match to TRBD1. CDR3 length: 15 amino acids. J gave up 0 bases and V 6 bases, and 4 bases lay outside the gene matches. Per germline, CDR1 KGHDR and CDR2 SFDVKD. The CDR3: CATSRQGDSYNEQFF. The CDR3 DNA reads as TGTGCCACCAGTCGACAGGGAGACTCCTACAATGAGCAGTTCTTC.